These 9 T cell receptor beta chains share one sample of origin, sequenced in a study of response to subunit inactivated influenza vaccine. TCRdb reanalysed the RT-PCR reads using MiXCR and keeps one entry per CDR3 protein. Among about 480,000 distinct CDR3 sequences, 10% to 15% were seen once, and the ten largest hold around 12%. Sequencing used PBMCs from blood, obtained 45 days after vaccination. The receptor set was obtained from a man aged 45-65 years who received an inactivated influenza vaccine.

As concerns this clonotype: At one end the junction does not follow the germline gene, possibly because of a read error. The genes are TRBV20-1 and TRBJ2-3; TRBD2 matches at 7 bases. CDR1 is DFQATT, CDR2 SNEGSKA, per germline (reference sequence). CDR3 length equals 16 residues. The CDR3 bases are TGCTGTGCTAGAGATACGCTGGGGGGGAACACAGATACGCAGTATTTT. This translates into CCARDTLGGNTDTQYF.

The chain carries TRBV12-3 or TRBV12-4 and TRBJ1-6; 9 positions agree with TRBD1. The junction had 2 bases not matched to a gene; V was cut back by 6 bases and J by 5 bases. The CDR3 covers 14 residues. CDR3 sequence reads: CASRDRGHNSPLHF. In DNA, the CDR3 is TGTGCCAGCAGGGACAGGGGCCATAATTCACCCCTCCACTTT.

This clonotype was detected many times. Compared with germline, one end of the junction differs, possibly owing to a read error. The chain couples TRBV5-1 to TRBJ2-3, with 7 bases lining up with TRBD2. This CDR3 is 14 amino acids long. Germline-derived CDR1 and CDR2 are SGHRS and YFSETQ. The CDR3 DNA is TGTGCCAGCAGTTTAGGCGGGAGTACAGATACGCAGTATTTT. This translates into CASSLGGSTDTQYF.

This clonotype was detected a few times. The chain has TRBV12-3 or TRBV12-4 and TRBJ2-2; 9 bases align to TRBD1. The V segment lost 5 bases and the J segment 7 bases; nucleotides outside the gene matches: 5. This CDR3 has 14 residues. The CDR3, as DNA: TGTGCCAGCAGTAGCACAGGGGGCAGCGGGGAGCTGTTTTTT. Translation: CASSSTGGSGELFF.

This clonotype was observed a handful of times. The J gene is TRBJ2-5, the V gene TRBV29-1, with D tentatively TRBD1 (6 bases). Germline V CDR1 and CDR2: SQVTM, ANQGSEA. Trimming took off 6 bases at V and 7 bases at J, with 21 bases between the two ends. The CDR3 is 14 residues long. This CDR3 is CSVGPPGHTGTQYF. The CDR3 nucleotides read TGCAGCGTAGGACCACCGGGACATACAGGGACCCAGTACTTC.

This chain links TRBV7-2 with TRBJ2-7, with 7 bases identical to TRBD1. V lost 5 bases, J lost 5 bases, and 12 bases stayed unmatched. This CDR3 region has 15 residues. Germline CDR1 SGHTA, CDR2 FQGNSA. Here the CDR3 DNA reads TGTGCCAGCAGCCCCGGACAGGTCGCATCCAACGAGCAGTACTTC. This codes for CASSPGQVASNEQYF.

There are a few counts of this clonotype. V usage is TRBV7-2 and J usage is TRBJ1-2; perhaps TRBD1 as D (5 bases). Germline CDR1 and CDR2: SGHTA and FQGNSA. There are 13 residues in the CDR3. Trimming took 5 bases from V and 6 from J, leaving 13 bases between them. The CDR3 DNA is TGTGCCAGCAGCCCCGGAGGGGTGGATGGCTACACCTTC. Its protein is CASSPGGVDGYTF.

This chain links TRBV5-1 with TRBJ2-1, with D perhaps TRBD2 (6 bases). The CDR3 covers 15 residues. Germline V CDR1 and CDR2: SGHRS, YFSETQ. Trimming removed 3 bases at V and 3 bases at J, with 13 bases between. This CDR3 reads CASSSQAGNYNEQFF. Written as DNA, the CDR3 is TGCGCCAGCAGCTCCCAGGCGGGAAACTACAATGAGCAGTTCTTC.

The chain has TRBV24-1 and TRBJ2-1; 16 bases match TRBD2. Germline V gene data show CDR1 as KGHDR and CDR2 as SFDVKD. This CDR3 spans 18 amino acids. With 7 bases clipped from V and 7 bases from J, the junction kept 12 bases outside the gene matches. The CDR3 spells CATSRGLAGGPRENEQFF. Written as DNA, the CDR3 is TGTGCCACCAGCAGGGGACTAGCGGGAGGGCCTAGGGAGAATGAGCAGTTCTTC.